This T cell receptor beta chain appears in the sequencing data of a study of cytomegalovirus exposure and HLA in healthy donors. Study-wide results and limits: Overall, about 160 TCR beta chains were annotated as cytomegalovirus-associated.

Clones were read by immunoSEQ multiplex PCR, and TCRdb kept only the in-frame ones, dropping some. The table lists 150,000 to 200,000 clones, more than 70% of them singletons. Separate from the roughly 720-subject first cohort was the approximately 130-subject validation cohort, to which the donors belonged. In the case of this clone: As yet, its antigen is unknown.

Sequences were obtained from PBMCs. This receptor was obtained from a woman younger than 30 in good health and CMV-seronegative.

CDR3 in amino acids: CASTWTDIGDTIYF. CDR3 DNA: TGTGCCAGCACATGGACCGACATAGGGGACACCATATATTTT. The chain uses TRBV6-6 and TRBJ1-3; maybe TRBD1 (5 bases). CDR3 length equals 14 residues. Deletions cut 7 bases from V and 8 bases from J, with 18 bases between. Germline assignment: CDR1 MNHNY and CDR2 SVGAGI (reference sequence).